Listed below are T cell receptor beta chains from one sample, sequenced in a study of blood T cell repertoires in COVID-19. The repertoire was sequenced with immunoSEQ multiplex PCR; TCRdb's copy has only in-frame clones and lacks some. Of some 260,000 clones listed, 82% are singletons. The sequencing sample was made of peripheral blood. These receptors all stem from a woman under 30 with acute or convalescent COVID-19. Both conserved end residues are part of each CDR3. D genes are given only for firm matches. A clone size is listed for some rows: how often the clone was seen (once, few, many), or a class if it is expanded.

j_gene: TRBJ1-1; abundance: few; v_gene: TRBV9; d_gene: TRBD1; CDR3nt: TGTGCCAGCAGCGTGGCAGGGGGCGAGAGCACTGAAGCTTTCTTT; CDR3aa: CASSVAGGESTEAFF
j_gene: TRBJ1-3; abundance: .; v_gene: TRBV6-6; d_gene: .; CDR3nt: TGTGCCAGCAGCCCCTATTTGGAGTGGCGGAAAAAGGCTTCTGGAAACACCATATATTTT; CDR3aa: CASSPYLEWRKKASGNTIYF
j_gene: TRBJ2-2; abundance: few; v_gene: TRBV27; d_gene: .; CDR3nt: TGTGCCAGCAGTTTACCGGGGGCGCAGGGGGCCGGGGAGCTGTTTTTT; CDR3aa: CASSLPGAQGAGELFF
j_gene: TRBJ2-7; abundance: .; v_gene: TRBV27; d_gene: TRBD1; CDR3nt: TGTGCCAGCAGTCGACAGGGTCATCGGTCCTACGAGCAGTACTTC; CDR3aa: CASSRQGHRSYEQYF
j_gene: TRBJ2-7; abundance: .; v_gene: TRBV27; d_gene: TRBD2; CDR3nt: TGTGCCAGCAGTCCTCTGCGGGAGGGCCTGTACGAGCAGTACTTC; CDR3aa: CASSPLREGLYEQYF
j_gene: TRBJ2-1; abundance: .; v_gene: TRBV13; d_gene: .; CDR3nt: TGTGCCAGCAGCTTAGCCAAACTAAATGAGCAGTTCTTC; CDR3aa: CASSLAKLNEQFF
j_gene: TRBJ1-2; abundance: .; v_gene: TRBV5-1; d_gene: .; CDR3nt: TGCGCCAGCAGCTTGGGACAGGAGTTCTATGGTGGCTACACCTTC; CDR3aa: CASSLGQEFYGGYTF
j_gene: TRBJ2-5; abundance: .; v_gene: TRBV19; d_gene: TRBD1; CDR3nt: TGTGCCAGTAGTATCGGTAGTGGGACAGGGGGCGGAGAGACCCAGTACTTC; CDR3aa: CASSIGSGTGGGETQYF
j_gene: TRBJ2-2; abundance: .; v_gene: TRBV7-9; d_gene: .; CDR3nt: TGTGCCAGCAGCCAAAAGATAAGTAGCACCGGGGAGCTGTTTTTT; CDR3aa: CASSQKISSTGELFF
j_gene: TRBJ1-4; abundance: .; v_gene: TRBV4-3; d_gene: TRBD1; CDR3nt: TGCGCCAGCAGCCAAGGGGGACAGGGGGCGAGGTCTAATGAAAAACTGTTTTTT; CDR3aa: CASSQGGQGARSNEKLFF
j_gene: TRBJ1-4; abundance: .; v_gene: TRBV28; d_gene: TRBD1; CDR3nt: TGTGCCAGCAGTTGGGAACGGGACAGGGGGAATGAAAAACTGTTTTTT; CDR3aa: CASSWERDRGNEKLFF
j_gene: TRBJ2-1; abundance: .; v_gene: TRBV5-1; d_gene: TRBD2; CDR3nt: TGCGCCAGCAGCTCGGCTAGCGGGTCCTACAATGAGCAGTTCTTC; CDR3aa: CASSSASGSYNEQFF
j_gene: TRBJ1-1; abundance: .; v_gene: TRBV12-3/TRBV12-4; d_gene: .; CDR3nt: TGTGCCAGCGCAGGCAGGGTCGGAGCTTTCTTT; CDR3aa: CASAGRVGAFF
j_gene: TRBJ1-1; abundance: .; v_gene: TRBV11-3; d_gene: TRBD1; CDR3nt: TGTGCCAGCAGCCAACAACAGGGGACTGAAGCTTTCTTT; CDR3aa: CASSQQQGTEAFF
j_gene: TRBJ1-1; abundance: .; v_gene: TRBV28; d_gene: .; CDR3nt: TGTGCCAGCAGTTTCGGGAGGGGAGTTGGGAACACTGAAGCTTTCTTT; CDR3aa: CASSFGRGVGNTEAFF
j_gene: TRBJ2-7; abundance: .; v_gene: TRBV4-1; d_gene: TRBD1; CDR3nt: TGCGCCAGCAGCCTTCTAACCGGGACAGAGCCCTACGAGCAGTACTTC; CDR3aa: CASSLLTGTEPYEQYF
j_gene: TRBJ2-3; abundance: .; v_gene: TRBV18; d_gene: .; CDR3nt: TGTGCCAGCTCACACAGGCACACAGATACGCAGTATTTT; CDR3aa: CASSHRHTDTQYF
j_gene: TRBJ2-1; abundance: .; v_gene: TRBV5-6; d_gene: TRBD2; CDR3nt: TGTGCCAGCAGCTTGGTCCGGGAGGACAATGAGCAGTTCTTC; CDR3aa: CASSLVREDNEQFF
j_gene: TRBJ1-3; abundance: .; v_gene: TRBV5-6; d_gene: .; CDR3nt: TGTGCCAGCAGCTTGGGACTGGCCAGAGAACCTGGTCGCGCCATATATTTT; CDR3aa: CASSLGLAREPGRAIYF
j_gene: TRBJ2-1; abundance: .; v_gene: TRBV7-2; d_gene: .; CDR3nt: TGTGCCAGCAGCTTAGATGCCAGCTCCTACAATGAGCAGTTCTTC; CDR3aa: CASSLDASSYNEQFF
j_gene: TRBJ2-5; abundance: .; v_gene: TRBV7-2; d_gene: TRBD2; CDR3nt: TGTGCCAGCAGCTTAGAACCCCGCGGGAGACGGGGGGAGACCCAGTACTTC; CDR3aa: CASSLEPRGRRGETQYF
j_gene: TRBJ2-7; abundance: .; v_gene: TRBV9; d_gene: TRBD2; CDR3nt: TGTGCCAGCAGCCCCCTTGGGCGGGAGGGCCCTAGCGAGCAGTACTTC; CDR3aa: CASSPLGREGPSEQYF
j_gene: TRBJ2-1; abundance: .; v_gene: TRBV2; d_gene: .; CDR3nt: TGTGCCAGCGGGTCCTTGACTAACAATGAGCAGTTCTTC; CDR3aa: CASGSLTNNEQFF
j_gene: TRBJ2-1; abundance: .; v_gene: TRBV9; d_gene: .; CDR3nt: TGTGCCAGCAGCGTCACCAGGGTGGAATCCAATGAGCAGTTCTTC; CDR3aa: CASSVTRVESNEQFF
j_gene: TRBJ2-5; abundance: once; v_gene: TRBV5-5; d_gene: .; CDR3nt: TGTGCCAGCAGCTTGGACATCTTACAAGAGACCCAGTACTTC; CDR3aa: CASSLDILQETQYF
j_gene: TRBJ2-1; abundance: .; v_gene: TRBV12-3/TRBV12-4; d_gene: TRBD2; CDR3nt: TGTGCCAGCATCGCGGGAGGGCATGAGCAGTTCTTC; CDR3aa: CASIAGGHEQFF
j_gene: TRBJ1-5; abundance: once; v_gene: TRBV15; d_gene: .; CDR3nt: TGTGCCACCAGCAGAGATTTTTCGGAGGCCCAGCATTTT; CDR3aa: CATSRDFSEAQHF
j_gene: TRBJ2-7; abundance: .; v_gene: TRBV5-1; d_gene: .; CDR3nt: TGCGCCAGCAGCTTGGCCGGAGGCAGCCGCTCCTACGAGCAGTACTTC; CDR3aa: CASSLAGGSRSYEQYF
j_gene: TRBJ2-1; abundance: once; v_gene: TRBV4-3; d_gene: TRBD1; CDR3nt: TGCGCCAGCAGCCAGACCTGGACAGGGAATTTCAATGAGCAGTTCTTC; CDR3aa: CASSQTWTGNFNEQFF
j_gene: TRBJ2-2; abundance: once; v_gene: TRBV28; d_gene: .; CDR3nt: TGTGCCAGCAGTTTTGGGGGGAGTAGGAGCACCGGGGAGCTGTTTTTT; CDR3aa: CASSFGGSRSTGELFF
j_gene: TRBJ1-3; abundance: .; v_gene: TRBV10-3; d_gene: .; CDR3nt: TGTGCCATCAGTGAGAACACAGGGAACTCTGGAAACACCATATATTTT; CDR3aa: CAISENTGNSGNTIYF
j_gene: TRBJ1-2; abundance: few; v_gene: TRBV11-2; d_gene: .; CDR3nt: TGTGCCAGCAGCTTAGATTGGGTTGGGCTCGGCTACACCTTC; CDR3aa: CASSLDWVGLGYTF
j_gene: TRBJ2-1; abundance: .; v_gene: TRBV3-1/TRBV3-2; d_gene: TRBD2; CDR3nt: TGTGCCAGCAGCCAAGCGTCGACTAGCGGGAGATCTAATGAGCAGTTCTTC; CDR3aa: CASSQASTSGRSNEQFF
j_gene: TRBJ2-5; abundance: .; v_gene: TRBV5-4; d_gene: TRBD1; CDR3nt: TGTGCCAGCAGCTTGGCGACAGGGTTAAGTGGGGAGACCCAGTACTTC; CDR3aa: CASSLATGLSGETQYF
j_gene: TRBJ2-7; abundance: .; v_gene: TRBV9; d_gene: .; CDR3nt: TGTGCCAGCAGCTCGCACGGGAACAACTACGAGCAGTACTTC; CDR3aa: CASSSHGNNYEQYF
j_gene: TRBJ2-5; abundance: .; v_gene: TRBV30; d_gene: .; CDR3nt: TGTGCCTGGAGTAGTAACAGCCAAGAGACCCAGTACTTC; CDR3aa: CAWSSNSQETQYF
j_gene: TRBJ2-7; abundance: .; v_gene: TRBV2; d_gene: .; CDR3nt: TGTGCCAGCAGTGACAGGGTGAGGTCCTACGAGCAGTACTTC; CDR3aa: CASSDRVRSYEQYF
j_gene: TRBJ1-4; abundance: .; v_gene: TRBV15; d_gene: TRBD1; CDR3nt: TGTGCCACCAGCAGAGATAGGTGGGGACAGGGATTAGTGGAACTGTTTTTT; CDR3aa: CATSRDRWGQGLVELFF
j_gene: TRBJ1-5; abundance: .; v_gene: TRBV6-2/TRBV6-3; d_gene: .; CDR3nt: TGTGCCAGCAGTTACTCTGCAGGGGCCGGGCTTAGCAATCAGCCCCAGCATTTT; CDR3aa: CASSYSAGAGLSNQPQHF
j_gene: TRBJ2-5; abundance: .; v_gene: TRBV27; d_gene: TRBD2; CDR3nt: TGTGCCAGCAGCCCCATCGTTGGGAGGGCGGGGGAGACCCAGTACTTC; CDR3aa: CASSPIVGRAGETQYF
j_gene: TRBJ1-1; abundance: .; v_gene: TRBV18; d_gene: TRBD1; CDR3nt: TGTGCCAGCTCACCACCCGGTCGGACAGGGGCTTTGGGGAACACTGAAGCTTTCTTT; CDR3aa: CASSPPGRTGALGNTEAFF
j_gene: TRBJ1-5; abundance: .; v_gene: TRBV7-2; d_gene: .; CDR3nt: TGTGCCAGCAGCTTAACCGGGGGGGGCACGAGCAATCAGCCCCAGCATTTT; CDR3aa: CASSLTGGGTSNQPQHF
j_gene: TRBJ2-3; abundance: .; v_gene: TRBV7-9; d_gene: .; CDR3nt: TGTGCCAGCAGCTTAATAGTGGGCACAGATACGCAGTATTTT; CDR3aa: CASSLIVGTDTQYF
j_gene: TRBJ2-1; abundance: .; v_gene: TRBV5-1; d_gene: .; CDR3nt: TGCGCCAGCACTCCGCGACAGTCCTACAATGAGCAGTTCTTC; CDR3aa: CASTPRQSYNEQFF
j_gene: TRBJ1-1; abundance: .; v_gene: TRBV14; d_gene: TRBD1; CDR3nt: TGTGCCAGCAGCCGACGACAGGGCACTGAAGCTTTCTTT; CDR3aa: CASSRRQGTEAFF
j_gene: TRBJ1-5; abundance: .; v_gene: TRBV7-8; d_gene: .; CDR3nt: TGTGCCAGCAGCTTAGTATCGGGCAGGGTGGGCCAGCCCCAGCATTTT; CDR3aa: CASSLVSGRVGQPQHF
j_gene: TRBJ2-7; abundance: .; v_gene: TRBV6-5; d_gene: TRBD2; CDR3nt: TGTGCCAGCAGGTGGGACTACTTATCCGAGCAGTACTTC; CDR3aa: CASRWDYLSEQYF
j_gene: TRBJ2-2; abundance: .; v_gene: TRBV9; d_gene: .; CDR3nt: TGTGCCAGCAGCCCAACAGGGAGTCGGACCGGGGAGCTGTTTTTT; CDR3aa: CASSPTGSRTGELFF